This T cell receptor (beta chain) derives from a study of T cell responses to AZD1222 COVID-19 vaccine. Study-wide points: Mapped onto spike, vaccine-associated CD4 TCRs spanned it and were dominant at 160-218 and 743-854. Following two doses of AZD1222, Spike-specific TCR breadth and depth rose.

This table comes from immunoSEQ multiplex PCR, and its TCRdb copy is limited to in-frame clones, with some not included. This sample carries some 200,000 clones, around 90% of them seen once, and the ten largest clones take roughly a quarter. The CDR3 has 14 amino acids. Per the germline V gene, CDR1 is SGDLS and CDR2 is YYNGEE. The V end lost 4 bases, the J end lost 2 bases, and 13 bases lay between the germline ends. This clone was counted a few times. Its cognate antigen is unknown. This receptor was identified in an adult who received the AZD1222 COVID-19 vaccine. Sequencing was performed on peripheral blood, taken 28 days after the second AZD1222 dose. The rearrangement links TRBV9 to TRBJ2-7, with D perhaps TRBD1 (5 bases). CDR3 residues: CASSPLGEAYEQYF. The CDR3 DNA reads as TGTGCCAGCAGCCCCCTAGGGGAAGCCTACGAGCAGTACTTC. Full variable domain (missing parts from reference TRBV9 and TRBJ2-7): DSGVTQTPKHLITATGQRVTLRCSPRSGDLSVYWYQQSLDQGLQFLIQYYNGEERAKGNILERFSAQQFPDLHSELNLSSLELGDSALYFCASSPLGEAYEQYFGPGTRLTVT.